This TCR beta chain was documented in a study of T cell responses to AZD1222 COVID-19 vaccine. With 5 bases removed from V and 5 bases from J, the gap between germline ends came to 14 bases. CDR1 is SGHNT, CDR2 YYREEE, per germline (reference sequence). This CDR3 has 14 amino acids. The protocol was immunoSEQ multiplex PCR, while the TCRdb copy is restricted to in-frame clones and leaves out a portion. This table holds 110,000 to 150,000 clones, 70% to 90% found once. This material consisted of peripheral blood, taken on day 0 of AZD1222 vaccination. This chain uses TRBV5-4 with TRBJ1-5; D unresolved. This receptor was identified in an adult in good health. The CDR3, as DNA: TGTGCCAGCAGTTATGGAATATCGGATCAGCCCCAGCATTTT. Amino acids: CASSYGISDQPQHF.